Listed below are T cell receptor beta chains from one sample, sequenced in a study of shared clonotypes between healthy human individuals. The method was immunoSEQ multiplex PCR; TCRdb's version includes in-frame clones alone and lacks a portion of them. The sample shows about 2.3 million clones, 85% to 95% of them seen only once. Sequencing was carried out using naive CD4+ T cells from PBMCs. The receptors derive from a man between 18 and 29 years old in good health. Some clones in this sample may be carry-over from other donors' samples. Each CDR3 is given with its conserved first and last residue. The D gene is left open where the match is weak. Where a row states a size, it is once, few, many or the class of an expanded clone; other rows omit it.

>NA|TRBV29-1|TRBD1|13|TRBJ2-1
TGCAGCGTTGCGGGACAGCCCGACAATGAGCAGTTCTTC
CSVAGQPDNEQFF
>NA|TRBV7-9|NA|15|TRBJ2-3
TGTGCCAGCAGCCCCTCCGGGAGCCGAGCAGATACGCAGTATTTT
CASSPSGSRADTQYF
>NA|TRBV5-1|NA|15|TRBJ1-3
TGCGCCAGCAGCTTGTCCACACAGTCTGGAAACACCATATATTTT
CASSLSTQSGNTIYF
>NA|TRBV6-5|NA|13|TRBJ2-3
TGTGCCAGCAGCCAACACTCAGAGGATACGCAGTATTTT
CASSQHSEDTQYF
>NA|TRBV6-5|TRBD1|14|TRBJ1-1
TGTGCCAGCAGCACCGGGACAGGAGCCCGAAGTGCTTTCTTT
CASSTGTGARSAFF
>NA|TRBV30|NA|17|TRBJ1-4
TGTGCCTGGAGCGGAAAGGGCGCCGTCACCTTGAATGAAAAACTGTTTTTT
CAWSGKGAVTLNEKLFF
>NA|TRBV9|NA|15|TRBJ2-1
TGTGCCAGCTGCAGCGTAGATACAGGGTGGAATGAGCAGTTCTTC
CASCSVDTGWNEQFF
>NA|TRBV18|TRBD1|14|TRBJ2-7
TGTGCCAGCTCACGAACGCAGGGGGCTGAAGAGCAGTACTTC
CASSRTQGAEEQYF
>NA|TRBV11-2|NA|15|TRBJ2-1
TGTGCCAGCAGCCCTAGGGGGGGTAACGACAATGAGCAGTTCTTC
CASSPRGGNDNEQFF
>once|TRBV28|TRBD1|14|TRBJ1-1
TGTGCCAGCAGCCACGACAGGGGAAGGACTGAAGCTTTCTTT
CASSHDRGRTEAFF
>NA|TRBV6-1|TRBD1|13|TRBJ1-2
TGTGCCAGCAAGAGCGGGACAGCCTATGGCTACACCTTC
CASKSGTAYGYTF
>NA|TRBV9|TRBD2|19|TRBJ2-3
TGTGCCAGCAGCACCACGACCGGGACTAGCGGGAGATGGGGAGATACGCAGTATTTT
CASSTTTGTSGRWGDTQYF
>NA|TRBV28|NA|13|TRBJ2-1
TGTGCCAGCATCTTGACTAGTGGTAATGAGCAGTTCTTC
CASILTSGNEQFF
>NA|TRBV2|NA|13|TRBJ2-7
TGTGCCAGTCACAGGGACGGCGGTCACGAGCAGTACTTC
CASHRDGGHEQYF
>NA|TRBV27|NA|12|TRBJ2-7
TGTGCCAGCGGGTGGGGCCTCTACGAGCAGTACTTC
CASGWGLYEQYF
>NA|TRBV6-1|NA|15|TRBJ1-5
TGTGCCAGCAGTGCCAGGGAAGTCGGCAATCAGCCCCAGCATTTT
CASSAREVGNQPQHF
>NA|TRBV28|NA|13|TRBJ2-1
TGTGCCAGCAGTTTAATCAGCTACAATGAGCAGTTCTTC
CASSLISYNEQFF
>NA|TRBV6-4|TRBD2|14|TRBJ2-7
TGTGCCAGCAGTGAAGCTAGCGGGGGCGGAGTGCAGTACTTC
CASSEASGGGVQYF
>NA|TRBV7-8|NA|15|TRBJ1-2
TGTGCCAGCAGCTTAGTAGGGGGTGAGAACTATGGCTACACCTTC
CASSLVGGENYGYTF
>NA|TRBV12-2|NA|20|TRBJ1-5
TGTGCAAGTCGCTTAGCCTATCGGGGGACAGGGGGCGAAAGTCCTCAGCCCCAGCATTTT
CASRLAYRGTGGESPQPQHF
>NA|TRBV6-5|TRBD2|15|TRBJ2-5
TGTGCCAGCAGCCTATGGAGCGGGAGGGCGGGTGAGCAGTACTTC
CASSLWSGRAGEQYF
>NA|TRBV6-1|NA|13|TRBJ2-5
TGTGCCAGCACGTCAGCCCTCCAAGAGACCCAGTACTTC
CASTSALQETQYF
>NA|TRBV5-4|TRBD2|18|TRBJ2-2
TGTGCCAGCAGCTTGGGACTAGCGGGAGCCCTAGGGGGCGGGGAGCTGTTTTTT
CASSLGLAGALGGGELFF
>NA|TRBV7-6|NA|14|TRBJ1-5
TGTGCCAGCAGCCCAAGGGGCAGCAATCAGCCCCAGCATTTT
CASSPRGSNQPQHF
>NA|TRBV6-1|NA|14|TRBJ2-3
TGTGCCAGCAGTGAAGTTAACCCCCCAGATACGCAGTATTTT
CASSEVNPPDTQYF
>NA|TRBV2|NA|9|TRBJ2-7
TGTGCCAGCGGGCACGAGCAGTACTTC
CASGHEQYF
>NA|TRBV6-6|TRBD1|14|TRBJ2-5
TGTGCCAGCAGTTCGACAGGGCCCCAAGAGACCCAGTACTTC
CASSSTGPQETQYF
>NA|TRBV6-1|NA|17|TRBJ2-4
TGTGCCAGCAGTGAATATGTGTGGGACGGAGCCAAAAACATTCAGTACTTC
CASSEYVWDGAKNIQYF
>NA|TRBV27|NA|15|TRBJ1-2
TGTGCCAGCAGTTTTTCAGTGCTTACTAACTATGGCTACACCTTC
CASSFSVLTNYGYTF
>NA|TRBV6-5|TRBD1|15|TRBJ1-1
TGTGCCAGCACCCTCAACAGGGGATCAAACACTGAAGCTTTCTTT
CASTLNRGSNTEAFF
>NA|TRBV19|TRBD2|14|TRBJ2-1
TGTGCCAGTACTTCTGCGGGAGTTGGCAATGAGCAGTTCTTC
CASTSAGVGNEQFF
>NA|TRBV7-9|NA|13|TRBJ2-3
TGTGCCAGCAGCCCCGGGTCCACAGATACGCAGTATTTT
CASSPGSTDTQYF
>NA|TRBV11-2|NA|12|TRBJ2-7
TGTGCCAGCAGGGAAAGGACCTACGAGCAGTACTTC
CASRERTYEQYF
>NA|TRBV7-3|NA|12|TRBJ2-2
TGTGCCAGCAGGCGGTTAGGCGGGGAGCTGTTTTTT
CASRRLGGELFF
>few|TRBV13|NA|15|TRBJ2-7
TGTGCCAGCAGCTTAGGCCGCAGGGTTCCCAACGAGCAGTACTTC
CASSLGRRVPNEQYF
>NA|TRBV10-3|NA|14|TRBJ1-5
TGTGCCATCAGTGGGGAGAGGGAGGATCAGCCCCAGCATTTT
CAISGEREDQPQHF
>NA|TRBV9|TRBD1|15|TRBJ1-5
TGTGCCAGCAGCGCGACAGGGACGAGCAATCAGCCCCAGCATTTT
CASSATGTSNQPQHF
>few|TRBV28|TRBD1|15|TRBJ1-5
TGTGCCAGCAGTCCTCCGGGACAGGGCAATCAGCCCCAGCATTTT
CASSPPGQGNQPQHF
>NA|TRBV14|NA|14|TRBJ2-3
TGTGCCAGCAGCCCCCTTTTGGCGTCAGATACGCAGTATTTT
CASSPLLASDTQYF
>NA|TRBV6-4|NA|12|TRBJ1-2
TGTGCCAGCAGTGACTCCGGCTATGGCTACACCTTC
CASSDSGYGYTF
>NA|TRBV10-3|TRBD1|15|TRBJ2-2
TGTGCCATCAGTGATCAGGGGGCATGGACCGGGGAGCTGTTTTTT
CAISDQGAWTGELFF
>NA|TRBV9|NA|13|TRBJ2-1
TGTGCCAGCAGCGGCCTGGGCTTAAATGAGCAGTTCTTC
CASSGLGLNEQFF
>NA|TRBV18|NA|13|TRBJ2-7
TGTGCCAGCTCACCAGACCGAGCCTACGAGCAGTACTTC
CASSPDRAYEQYF
>NA|TRBV2|TRBD1|15|TRBJ1-4
TGTGCCAGCAGGGGGACAGCCGCAACTAATGAAAAACTGTTTTTT
CASRGTAATNEKLFF
>NA|TRBV6-6|NA|13|TRBJ1-1
TGTGCCAGCAGTTACTCTGGAGAGGCTGAAGCTTTCTTT
CASSYSGEAEAFF